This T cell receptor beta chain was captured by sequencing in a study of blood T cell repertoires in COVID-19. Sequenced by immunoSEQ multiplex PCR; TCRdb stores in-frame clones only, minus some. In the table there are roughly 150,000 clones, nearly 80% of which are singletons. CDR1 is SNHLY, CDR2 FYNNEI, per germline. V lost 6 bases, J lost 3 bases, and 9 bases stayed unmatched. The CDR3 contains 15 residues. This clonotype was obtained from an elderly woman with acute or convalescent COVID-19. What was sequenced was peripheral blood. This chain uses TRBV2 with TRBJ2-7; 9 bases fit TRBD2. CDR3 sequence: CASSGHGGRVYEQYF. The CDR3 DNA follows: TGTGCCAGCAGCGGCCATGGCGGGAGGGTCTACGAGCAGTACTTC.